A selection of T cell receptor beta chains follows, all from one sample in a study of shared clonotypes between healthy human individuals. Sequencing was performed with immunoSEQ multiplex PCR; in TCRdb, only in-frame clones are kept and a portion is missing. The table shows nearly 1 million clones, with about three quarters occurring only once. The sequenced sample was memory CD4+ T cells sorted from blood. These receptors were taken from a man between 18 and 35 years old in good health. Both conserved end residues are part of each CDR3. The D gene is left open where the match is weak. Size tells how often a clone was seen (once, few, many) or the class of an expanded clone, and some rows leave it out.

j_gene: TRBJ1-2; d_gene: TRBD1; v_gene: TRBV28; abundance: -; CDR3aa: CASSLTGSGYTF; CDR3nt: TGTGCCAGCAGTCTGACAGGGAGTGGCTACACCTTC
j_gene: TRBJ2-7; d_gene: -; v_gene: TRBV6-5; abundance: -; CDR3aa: CASSSPGGYEQYF; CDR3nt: TGTGCCAGCAGTTCCCCGGGCGGGTACGAGCAGTACTTC
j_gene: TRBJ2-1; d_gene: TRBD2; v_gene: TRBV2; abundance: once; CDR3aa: CASSQGTASGISEQFF; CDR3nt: TGTGCCAGCAGTCAAGGAACGGCTAGCGGGATTTCTGAGCAGTTCTTC
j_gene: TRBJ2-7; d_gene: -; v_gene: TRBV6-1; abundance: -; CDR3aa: CATSRRGFYEQYF; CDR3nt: TGTGCCACCTCAAGACGGGGGTTCTACGAGCAGTACTTC
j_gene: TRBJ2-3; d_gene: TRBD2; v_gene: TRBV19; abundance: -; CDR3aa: CASSLAGGTDTQYF; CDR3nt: TGTGCCAGTAGTCTAGCGGGTGGAACAGATACGCAGTATTTT
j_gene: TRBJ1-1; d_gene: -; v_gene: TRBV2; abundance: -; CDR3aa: CASSERRGLSTEAFF; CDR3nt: TGTGCCAGCAGTGAAAGGCGGGGACTAAGCACTGAAGCTTTCTTT
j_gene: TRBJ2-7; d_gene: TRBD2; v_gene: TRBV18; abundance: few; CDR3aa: CASSPGLAGPYEQYF; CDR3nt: TGTGCCAGCTCCCCGGGACTAGCGGGCCCCTACGAGCAGTACTTC
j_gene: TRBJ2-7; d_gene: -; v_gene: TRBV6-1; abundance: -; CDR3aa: CASSDGPTYEQYF; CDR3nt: TGTGCCAGCAGTGACGGGCCGACCTACGAGCAGTACTTC
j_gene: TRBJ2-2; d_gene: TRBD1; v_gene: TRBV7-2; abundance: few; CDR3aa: CASSPDRAYTGELFF; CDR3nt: TGTGCCAGCAGCCCAGACAGGGCATACACCGGGGAGCTGTTTTTT
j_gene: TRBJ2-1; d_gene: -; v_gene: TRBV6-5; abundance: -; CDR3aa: CASSYGNSYNEQFF; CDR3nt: TGTGCCAGCAGTTATGGAAACAGCTACAATGAGCAGTTCTTC
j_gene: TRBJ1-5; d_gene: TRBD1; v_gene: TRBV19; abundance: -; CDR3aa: CASSLSGTANQPQHF; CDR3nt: TGTGCCAGTAGTCTCTCCGGGACAGCCAATCAGCCCCAGCATTTT
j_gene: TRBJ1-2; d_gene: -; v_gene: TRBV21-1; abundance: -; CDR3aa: CASSKVGGRELYGYTF; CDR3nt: TGTGCCAGCAGCAAAGTTGGAGGGCGGGAGCTCTATGGCTACACCTTC
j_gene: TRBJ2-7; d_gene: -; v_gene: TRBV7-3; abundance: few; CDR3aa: CASSLRALGEQYF; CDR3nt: TGTGCCAGCAGCTTAAGGGCGTTAGGCGAGCAGTACTTC
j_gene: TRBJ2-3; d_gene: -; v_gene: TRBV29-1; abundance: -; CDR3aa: CSVGVGADTQYF; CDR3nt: TGCAGCGTTGGAGTAGGAGCAGATACGCAGTATTTT
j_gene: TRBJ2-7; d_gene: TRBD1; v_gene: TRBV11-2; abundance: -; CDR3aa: CASSLARTGVYEQYF; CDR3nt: TGTGCCAGCAGCTTAGCGAGGACAGGGGTCTACGAGCAGTACTTC
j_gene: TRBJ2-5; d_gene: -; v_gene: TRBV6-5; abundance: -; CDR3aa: CASSYGRKETQYF; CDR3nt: TGTGCCAGCAGTTATGGCAGAAAAGAGACCCAGTACTTC
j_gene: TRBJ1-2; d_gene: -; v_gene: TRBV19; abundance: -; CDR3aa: CASSPDFYGYTF; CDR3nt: TGTGCCAGTAGCCCGGACTTCTATGGCTACACCTTC
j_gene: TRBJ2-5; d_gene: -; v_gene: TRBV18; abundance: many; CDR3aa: CASSPQETQYF; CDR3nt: TGTGCCAGCTCACCCCAAGAGACCCAGTACTTC
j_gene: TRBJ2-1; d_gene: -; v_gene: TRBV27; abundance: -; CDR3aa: CASSQPRLGRQFF; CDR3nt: TGTGCCAGCAGTCAACCCAGACTAGGGCGGCAGTTCTTC
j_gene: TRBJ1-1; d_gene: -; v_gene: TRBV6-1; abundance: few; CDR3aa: CASKGNTEAFF; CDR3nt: TGTGCCAGCAAGGGGAACACTGAAGCTTTCTTT
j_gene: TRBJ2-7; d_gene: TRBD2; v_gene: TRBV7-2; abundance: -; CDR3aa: CASSLRLARSYEQYF; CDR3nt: TGTGCCAGCAGCTTACGACTAGCGAGATCCTACGAGCAGTACTTC
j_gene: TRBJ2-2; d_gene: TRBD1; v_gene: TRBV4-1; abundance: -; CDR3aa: CASSQVHRGAAGELFF; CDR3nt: TGCGCCAGCAGCCAAGTTCACAGGGGAGCGGCCGGGGAGCTGTTTTTT
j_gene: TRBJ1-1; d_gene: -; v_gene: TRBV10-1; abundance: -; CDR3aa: CASSESQNTEAFF; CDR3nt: TGCGCCAGCAGTGAGTCCCAGAACACTGAAGCTTTCTTT
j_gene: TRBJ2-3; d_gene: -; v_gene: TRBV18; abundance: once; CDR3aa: CASSPSTGPPEADTQYF; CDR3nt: TGTGCCAGCTCACCCTCTACCGGGCCCCCCGAGGCAGATACGCAGTATTTT
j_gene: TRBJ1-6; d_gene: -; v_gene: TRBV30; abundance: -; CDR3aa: CAWTGSYNSPLHF; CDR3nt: TGTGCCTGGACGGGATCTTATAATTCACCCCTCCACTTT
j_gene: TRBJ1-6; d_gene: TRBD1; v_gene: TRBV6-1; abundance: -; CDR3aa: CASIQDRGNNSPLHF; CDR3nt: TGTGCCAGCATTCAGGACAGGGGAAACAATTCACCCCTCCACTTT
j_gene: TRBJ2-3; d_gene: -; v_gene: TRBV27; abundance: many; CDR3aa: CASSSPGRATDTQYF; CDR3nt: TGTGCCAGCAGTTCCCCCGGCAGGGCAACAGATACGCAGTATTTT
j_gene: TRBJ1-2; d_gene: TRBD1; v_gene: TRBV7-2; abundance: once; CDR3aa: CASSWTGLDYGYTF; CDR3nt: TGTGCCAGCAGTTGGACAGGGCTGGACTATGGCTACACCTTC
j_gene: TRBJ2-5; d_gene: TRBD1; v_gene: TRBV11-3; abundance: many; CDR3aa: CASSARDRGHETQYF; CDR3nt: TGTGCCAGCAGCGCAAGGGACAGGGGGCATGAGACCCAGTACTTC
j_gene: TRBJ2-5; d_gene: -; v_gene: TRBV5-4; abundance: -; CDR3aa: CASSTYRDPGETQYF; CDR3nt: TGTGCCAGCAGCACCTACCGGGACCCCGGGGAGACCCAGTACTTC
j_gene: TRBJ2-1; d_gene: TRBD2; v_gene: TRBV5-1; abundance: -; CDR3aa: CASSSGLEGRQFF; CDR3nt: TGCGCCAGCAGCTCGGGACTAGAGGGGCGGCAGTTCTTC
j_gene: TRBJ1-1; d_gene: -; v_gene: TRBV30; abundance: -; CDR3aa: CAWSRPEGMNTEAFF; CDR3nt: TGTGCCTGGAGCAGGCCCGAGGGGATGAACACTGAAGCTTTCTTT
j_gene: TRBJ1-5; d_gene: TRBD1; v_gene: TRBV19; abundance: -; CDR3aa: CASRGQGGQPQHF; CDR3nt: TGTGCCAGTAGGGGACAGGGAGGTCAGCCCCAGCATTTT
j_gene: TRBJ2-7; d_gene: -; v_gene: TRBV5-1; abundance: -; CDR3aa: CASSLDKRLPYEQYF; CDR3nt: TGCGCCAGCAGCTTGGATAAGAGACTCCCTTACGAGCAGTACTTC
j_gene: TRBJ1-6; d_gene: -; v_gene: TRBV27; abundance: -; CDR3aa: CASSLEGALYSPLHF; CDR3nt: TGTGCCAGCAGTTTAGAGGGAGCCTTATATTCACCCCTCCACTTT
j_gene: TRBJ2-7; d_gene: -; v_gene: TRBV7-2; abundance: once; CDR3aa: CASSFERGSYEQYF; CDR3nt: TGTGCCAGCAGCTTCGAACGTGGTTCCTACGAGCAGTACTTC
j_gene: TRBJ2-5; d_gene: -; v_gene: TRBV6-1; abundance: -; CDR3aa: CASPGDFQVETQYF; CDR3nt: TGTGCCAGCCCCGGCGACTTCCAGGTAGAGACCCAGTACTTC
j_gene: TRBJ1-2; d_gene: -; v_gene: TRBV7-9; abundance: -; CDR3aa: CASSPKVGYTF; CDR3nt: TGTGCCAGCAGCCCAAAGGTTGGCTACACCTTC
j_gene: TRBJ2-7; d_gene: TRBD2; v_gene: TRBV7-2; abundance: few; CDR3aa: CASSPLAAYEQYF; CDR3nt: TGTGCCAGCAGCCCCCTAGCGGCCTACGAGCAGTACTTC
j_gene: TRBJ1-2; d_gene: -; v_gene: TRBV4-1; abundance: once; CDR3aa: CASSQEGLPLGYTF; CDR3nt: TGCGCCAGCAGCCAAGAGGGGCTGCCTCTCGGCTACACCTTC
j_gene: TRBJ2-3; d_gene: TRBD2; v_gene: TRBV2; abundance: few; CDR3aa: CASSGLAGRFADTQYF; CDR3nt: TGTGCCAGCAGTGGACTAGCGGGACGATTCGCAGATACGCAGTATTTT
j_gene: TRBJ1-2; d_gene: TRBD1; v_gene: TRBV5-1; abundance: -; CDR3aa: CASSLMGQDGADYTF; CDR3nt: TGCGCCAGCAGCCTAATGGGACAGGATGGGGCCGACTACACCTTC
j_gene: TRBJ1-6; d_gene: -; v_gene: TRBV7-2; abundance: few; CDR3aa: CASSLVGVSPLHF; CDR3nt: TGTGCCAGCAGCTTAGTAGGGGTTTCACCCCTCCACTTT
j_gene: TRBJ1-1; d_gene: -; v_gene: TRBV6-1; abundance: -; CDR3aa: CAIMRGRNTEAFF; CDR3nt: TGTGCCATTATGAGGGGTAGGAACACTGAAGCTTTCTTT
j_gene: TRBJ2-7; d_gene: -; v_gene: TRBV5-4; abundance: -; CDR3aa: CASSSGASSSYEQYF; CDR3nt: TGTGCCAGCAGCTCGGGGGCATCTAGCTCCTACGAGCAGTACTTC
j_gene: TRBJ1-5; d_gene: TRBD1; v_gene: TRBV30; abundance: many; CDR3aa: CAWSKRTGVSNQPQHF; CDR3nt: TGTGCCTGGAGTAAACGGACAGGCGTGAGCAATCAGCCCCAGCATTTT
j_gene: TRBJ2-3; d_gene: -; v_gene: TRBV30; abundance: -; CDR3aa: CAWSVSGTTDTQYF; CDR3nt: TGTGCCTGGAGTGTCTCGGGGACCACAGATACGCAGTATTTT
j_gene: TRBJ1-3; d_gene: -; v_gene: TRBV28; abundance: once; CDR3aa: CASSSPPGGNTIYF; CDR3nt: TGTGCCAGCAGTTCCCCCCCGGGAGGGAACACCATATATTTT
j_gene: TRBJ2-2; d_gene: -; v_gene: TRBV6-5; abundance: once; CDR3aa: CASSTGLGSGELFF; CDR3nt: TGTGCCAGCAGTACCGGATTGGGGTCCGGGGAGCTGTTTTTT
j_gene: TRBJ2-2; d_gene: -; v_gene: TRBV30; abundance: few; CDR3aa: CAWSYLRESGELFF; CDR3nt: TGTGCCTGGAGTTACCTCAGGGAGTCCGGGGAGCTGTTTTTT
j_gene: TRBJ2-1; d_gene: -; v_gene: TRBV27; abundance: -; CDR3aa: CASSLRDLLYNEQFF; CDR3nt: TGTGCCAGCAGTTTACGGGACCTCCTCTACAATGAGCAGTTCTTC
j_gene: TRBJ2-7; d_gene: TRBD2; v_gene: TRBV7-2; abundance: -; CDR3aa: CASSLLAGLSYEQYF; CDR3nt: TGTGCCAGCAGCTTGCTAGCGGGTTTATCCTACGAGCAGTACTTC
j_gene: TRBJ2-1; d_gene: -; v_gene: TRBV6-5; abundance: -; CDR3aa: CASSYRASSSYNEQFF; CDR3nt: TGTGCCAGCAGTTACCGCGCCTCTAGCTCCTACAATGAGCAGTTCTTC
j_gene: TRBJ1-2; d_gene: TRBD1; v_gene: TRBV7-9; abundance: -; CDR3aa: CASSGTGVFGYTF; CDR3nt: TGTGCCAGCAGCGGGACAGGGGTCTTTGGCTACACCTTC
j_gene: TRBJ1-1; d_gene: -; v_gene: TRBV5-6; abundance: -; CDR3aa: CASSLVEDTEAFF; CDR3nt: TGTGCCAGCAGCTTGGTCGAGGACACTGAAGCTTTCTTT
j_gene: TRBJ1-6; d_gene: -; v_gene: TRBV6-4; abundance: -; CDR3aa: CASSDGSGWNSPLHF; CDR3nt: TGTGCCAGCAGTGACGGGTCCGGCTGGAATTCACCCCTCCACTTT
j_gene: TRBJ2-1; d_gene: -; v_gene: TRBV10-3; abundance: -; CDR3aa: CASSYFGQNNEQFF; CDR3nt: TGTGCCAGCAGTTACTTTGGGCAGAACAATGAGCAGTTCTTC
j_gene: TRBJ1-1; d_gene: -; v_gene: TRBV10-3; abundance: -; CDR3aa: CAISTGRMDTEAFF; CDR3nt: TGTGCCATCAGTACCGGGCGAATGGACACTGAAGCTTTCTTT
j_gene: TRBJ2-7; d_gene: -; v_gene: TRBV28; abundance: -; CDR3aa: CASFSGTSSYEQYF; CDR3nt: TGTGCCAGCTTTTCCGGGACAAGCTCCTACGAGCAGTACTTC